This TCR beta chain was captured by sequencing in a study of shared clonotypes between healthy human individuals. Study at large: The composition of the donors was a couple of women and a few men aged 18 to 49. Points from the study as a whole: On the whole, naive subsets had larger estimated richness than memory subsets had.

To note about this clone: Its matching antigen is unknown.

The table came from immunoSEQ multiplex PCR; TCRdb's copy has only in-frame clones and leaves some out. The table lists around 1.9 million clones, about 93% of them singletons, with approximately 1.7% in the top ten. As defined, naive CD8 cells were CD45RO-negative and positively selected for CCR7, with terminally differentiated effector memory CD45RA+ cells excluded. Source material: naive CD8+ T cells from PBMCs. The receptor was derived from a man between 18 and 35 years old in good health. Some clones in this sample may be carry-over from other donors' samples.

The CDR3 loop reads CASSQAQGFSYEQYF. The CDR3 DNA sequence: TGCGCCAGCAGCCAAGCACAGGGGTTTTCCTACGAGCAGTACTTC. This rearrangement joins TRBV4-1 to TRBJ2-7, with 7 bases aligning to TRBD1. Germline CDR1 reads MGHRA; CDR2 reads YSYEKL. J gave up 1 base and V 1 base, and 4 bases lay outside the gene matches. The CDR3 sequence is 15 residues long.